The clone carrying this T cell receptor beta chain was observed a single time. Its antigen is undetermined. The same CDR3 can be traced to other DNA sequences in this sample. The CDR3 runs to 15 residues. Germline V gene data show CDR1 as MDHEN and CDR2 as SYDVKM. Unmatched junction bases numbered 8, after V lost 6 bases and J lost 3 bases. The protocol was immunoSEQ multiplex PCR, while the TCRdb copy is restricted to in-frame clones and leaves out a portion. The sample carries 99,000 or so clones, roughly 90% recorded once. This sample is part of a study of OX40 agonist ivuxolimab in advanced cancers. About the research overall: Recorded diagnoses for dose-escalation patients were hepatocellular carcinoma, melanoma, renal cell or head and neck cancer. Partial responses were achieved by three patients, of whom one had hepatocellular carcinoma and two had cutaneous melanoma. Overall study results and limits: The antigens recognized by the expanded peripheral T cells, that is their antigen specificity, were not determined.

The specimen comprised CD4+ or CD8+ T cells sorted from blood, sampled in a trial of the OX40 agonist ivuxolimab. The V call is TRBV28, the J call TRBJ1-1, with TRBD1 matching over 9 bases. The sequence came from an adult with an advanced solid tumor such as melanoma, head and neck, liver or kidney cancer. This CDR3 is CASSLLTGGHTEAFF. In DNA form, the CDR3 reads TGTGCCAGCAGCCTCCTAACAGGGGGCCACACTGAAGCTTTCTTT.